The following is a T cell receptor (beta chain) sequence with its context. Its antigen is currently unknown. The sample comes from a study of post-analysis software for immune sequencing data. About the study: Courses of disease covered relapsing-remitting, secondary progressive and progressive-relapsing multiple sclerosis. Study results and caveats: When the samples were clustered directly with F measure, those that had been prepared in the same batch showed strong co-clustering. Patients showed TRBV5-6, TRBV5-1 and TRBV20-1 among five TRBV segments more frequent than in controls. Significantly decreased normalized Chao1 diversity was recorded for multiple sclerosis patients relative to controls.

Trimming at V came to 4 bases and at J to 13 bases, leaving 9 bases not matched to a gene. Germline CDR1 and CDR2: MGHDK and SYGVNS. The CDR3 spans 13 residues. Researchers reported that TCR beta cDNA libraries carried unique molecular identifiers. Each sample of roughly 0.9 to 11 million input T cells yielded around 500,000 cDNA molecules, so each molecule approximated one T cell. TCRdb reprocessed the PCR reads via MiXCR and lists one record per CDR3 protein. The table lists more than 450,000 distinct CDR3 sequences, roughly 40% of them singletons. The chain carries TRBV25-1 and TRBJ2-4; 8 nucleotides align to TRBD1. This TCR was recovered from a girl between 5 and 17 years old with multiple sclerosis. Sequencing was performed on blood. The CDR3 nucleotides are TGTGCCAGCAGTGTCAACACAGGGGGAAAGCAGTACTTC. Encoded protein: CASSVNTGGKQYF.